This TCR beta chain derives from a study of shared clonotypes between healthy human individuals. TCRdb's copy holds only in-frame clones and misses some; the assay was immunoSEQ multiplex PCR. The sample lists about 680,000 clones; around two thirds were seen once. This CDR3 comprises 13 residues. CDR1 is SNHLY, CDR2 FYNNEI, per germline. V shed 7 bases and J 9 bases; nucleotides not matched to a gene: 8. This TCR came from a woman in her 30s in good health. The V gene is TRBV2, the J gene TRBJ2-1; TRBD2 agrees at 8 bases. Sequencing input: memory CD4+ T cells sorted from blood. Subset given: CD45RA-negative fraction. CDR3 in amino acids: CASKGLVIGEQFF. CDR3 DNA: TGTGCCAGCAAGGGACTAGTAATCGGTGAGCAGTTCTTC.